The 29 T cell receptor beta chains given below trace back to one sample, sequenced in a study of blood T cells in healthy people across ages. PCR was performed a second time for about 7 to 12 cycles using a sample-barcoded 5' primer and a J-beta primer mix. In TCRdb, the 5' RACE reads were re-called with MiXCR into one record per CDR3 protein. The repertoire has nearly 800,000 distinct CDR3 sequences, more than 50% of them found once; the top ten carry roughly 24%. The sample consisted of blood. The receptors shown here come from a middle-aged man in good health.

The gene calls are TRBV24-1 and TRBJ2-2; maybe TRBD1 (5 bases). Germline-derived CDR1 and CDR2 are KGHDR and SFDVKD. The CDR3 is made up of 17 amino acids. The V end lost 2 bases, the J end lost 0 bases, and 12 bases lay between the germline ends. The DNA of the CDR3 is TGTGCCACCAGTGATTCTACAGGAGAAGCGAACACCGGGGAGCTGTTTTTT. Translating gives CATSDSTGEANTGELFF.

The chain joins TRBV28 to TRBJ1-4; D remains ambiguous. V was cut by 5 bases and J by 8 bases, with 30 bases left in between. Germline CDR1 reads MDHEN; CDR2 reads SYDVKM. CDR3 length equals 19 residues. The CDR3: CASSSRRTETRRGREKLFF. The CDR3 nucleotides read TGTGCCAGCAGTAGTCGGCGGACCGAAACACGACGTGGTCGAGAAAAACTGTTTTTT.

The V call is TRBV7-2, the J call TRBJ1-2, with 9 bases aligning to TRBD1. J lost 2 bases, V lost 4 bases, and 8 bases had no gene match. The CDR3 loop spans 16 amino acids. CDR1 SGHTA and CDR2 FQGNSA come from the germline V gene. The CDR3 nucleotides are TGTGCCAGCAGCTCCCTTTTAGGACAGGGGAACTATGGCTACACCTTC. Protein: CASSSLLGQGNYGYTF.

The chain combines TRBV4-1 with TRBJ2-7, with D perhaps matching TRBD1 (6 bases). The CDR3 consists of 15 residues. V lost 1 base, J lost 2 bases, and 12 bases lay in between. The germline V gene has CDR1 MGHRA and CDR2 YSYEKL. CDR3 sequence (DNA): TGCGCCAGCAGCCAAGGGACAGAGCTCCCCTACGAGCAGTACTTC. Translating it yields CASSQGTELPYEQYF.

The V call is TRBV9, the J call TRBJ2-5; either TRBD1 or TRBD2 may supply D (5 bases each). The germline CDR1 and CDR2 sequences are SGDLS and YYNGEE. The CDR3 is 17 amino acids. Trimming took off 0 bases at V and 0 bases at J, with 15 bases between the two ends. CDR3 sequence reads: CASSVAWDPKNQETQYF. CDR3 in DNA: TGTGCCAGCAGCGTAGCGTGGGACCCGAAAAACCAAGAGACCCAGTACTTC. The variable domain in full, with the rest retrieved from reference TRBV9 and TRBJ2-5, is DSGVTQTPKHLITATGQRVTLRCSPRSGDLSVYWYQQSLDQGLQFLIQYYNGEERAKGNILERFSAQQFPDLHSELNLSSLELGDSALYFCASSVAWDPKNQETQYFGPGTRLLVL.

The chain recombines TRBV10-3 with TRBJ2-3, with D possibly TRBD1 on 5 matching bases. With 3 bases removed from V and 7 bases from J, the gap between germline ends came to 11 bases. The germline V gene has CDR1 ENHRY and CDR2 SYGVKD. This CDR3 is 13 amino acids long. Written as DNA, the CDR3 is TGTGCCATCAGTGACCCCAGGGATAATACGCAGTATTTT. Translated: CAISDPRDNTQYF.

The CDR3: CSARWPGGASYNEQFF. As DNA, the CDR3 is TGCAGTGCTAGATGGCCGGGTGGGGCCTCCTACAATGAGCAGTTCTTC. V is TRBV20-1 and J is TRBJ2-1, with D possibly matching TRBD1 (5 bases). This CDR3 comprises 16 residues. Germline CDR1 DFQATT, CDR2 SNEGSKA (reference sequence). V was cut by 2 bases and J by 0 bases, with 14 bases left in between.

The DNA for the CDR3 is TGTGCCAGCAGTTTCCCCCCGGGGTATGAGACCCAGTACTTC. It specifies CASSFPPGYETQYF. This chain links TRBV28 with TRBJ2-7; D is possibly TRBD2 (5 bases). The end of the DNA fits TRBJ2-5 better, so the J call may be wrong. This CDR3 region has 14 residues. CDR1 and CDR2 from the germline V gene are MDHEN and SYDVKM.

The genes are TRBV6-6 and TRBJ1-1, with 7 bases matching TRBD1. The germline V gene has CDR1 MNHNY and CDR2 SVGAGI (reference sequence). J lost 4 bases, V lost 6 bases, and 11 bases had no gene match. This CDR3 spans 15 amino acids. CDR3 coding DNA: TGTGCCAGCAGGGACCGACAGGGAGGGGGCACTGAAGCTTTCTTT. As protein: CASRDRQGGGTEAFF.

In this sample, this clonotype turned up a few times. The rearrangement links TRBV7-2 to TRBJ2-7, with D possibly TRBD2 on 6 matching bases. Germline V gives CDR1 SGHTA, CDR2 FQGNSA. The CDR3 is made up of 14 amino acids. Deletions cut 5 bases from V and 2 bases from J, with 13 bases between. This CDR3 is CASSPGTQTYEQYF. As DNA, the CDR3 is TGTGCCAGCAGCCCCGGGACTCAAACCTACGAGCAGTACTTC.

This clonotype was seen just once. The chain couples TRBV11-3 to TRBJ2-2, with D uncertain. This CDR3 has 15 residues. Looked up from germline, CDR1 is SGHNT and CDR2 is YENEEA. Trimming stripped 0 bases from V and 6 bases from J, with 11 bases between. As DNA, the CDR3 is TGTGCCAGCAGCTTAGAGGGCCCCCAGGCCGGGGAGCTGTTTTTT. Translation gives CASSLEGPQAGELFF.

The chain joins TRBV12-3 or TRBV12-4 to TRBJ2-1; TRBD1 matches at 10 bases. The CDR3 is 16 amino acids. V lost 5 bases to trimming and J lost 6 bases; unmatched junction nucleotides: 10. Written as DNA, the CDR3 is TGTGCCAGCAGTCCCCTAGACAGGGGGCGCGTCAATGAGCAGTTCTTC. It translates to CASSPLDRGRVNEQFF.

The genes are TRBV4-2 and TRBJ2-7; 8 nucleotides align to TRBD1. The CDR3 is made up of 14 amino acids. J was trimmed by 2 bases and V by 4 bases; bases with no gene match: 4. CDR1 LGHNA and CDR2 YNFKEQ come from the germline V gene. The CDR3 spells CASSPLDRAYEQYF. Written as DNA, the CDR3 is TGTGCCAGCAGCCCCCTGGACAGGGCCTACGAGCAGTACTTC.

This clonotype was found a few times. This chain connects TRBV29-1 to TRBJ2-5; no clear D. The DNA end favors TRBJ2-7, so the J call may be wrong. CDR1 is SQVTM and CDR2 is ANQGSEA in the germline V gene. The CDR3 length is 14 residues. CDR3 nucleotides: TGCAGCGTTGAAACTTCGGGCGGACCCTACGAGCAGTACTTC. Protein sequence: CSVETSGGPYEQYF.

This clonotype has only a few counts. This chain uses TRBV12-3 or TRBV12-4 with TRBJ1-2; no reliable D call. This CDR3 is built from 14 residues. V gave up 3 bases and J gave up 6 bases, with 14 bases separating them. The CDR3 reads CASSFRRATNGYTF. CDR3 coding DNA: TGTGCCAGCAGTTTTCGGCGGGCGACCAATGGCTACACCTTC.

The chain combines TRBV20-1 with TRBJ2-7, with D possibly matching TRBD2 (5 bases). Germline V gene sequence: CDR1 DFQATT, CDR2 SNEGSKA (reference sequence). This CDR3 has 14 amino acids. V shed 0 bases and J shed 4 bases, with 13 bases lying between them. The CDR3 here is CSAREGVSLYEQYF. The CDR3 nucleotides read TGCAGTGCTAGAGAGGGAGTTAGTCTATACGAGCAGTACTTC.

The chain uses TRBV12-3 or TRBV12-4 and TRBJ1-5, with no clear D. Trimming left V 6 bases short and J 9 bases short, with 15 bases between. CDR3 length: 13 residues. CDR3 loop: CASSSPNISPQHF. DNA for the CDR3: TGTGCCAGCAGCTCGCCCAACATTTCGCCCCAGCATTTT.

Concerning this clonotype itself: The junction differs from germline at one of its ends, possibly a read error. This chain connects TRBV9 to TRBJ1-4, with 7 bases lining up with TRBD1. The CDR3 is 15 residues long. CDR1 is SGDLS and CDR2 is YYNGEE in the germline V gene. The CDR3 is CACSGPGQKNEKLFF. In DNA, the CDR3 is TGTGCCTGCAGCGGACCGGGACAGAAAAATGAAAAACTGTTTTTT.

CDR3 sequence reads: CASTAGGGSGYTF. As DNA, the CDR3 is TGTGCCAGCACCGCGGGAGGGGGCTCTGGCTACACCTTC. The chain carries TRBV7-2 and TRBJ1-2; 7 positions agree with TRBD1. V trimming: 7 bases; J trimming: 7 bases; junction bases outside the gene matches: 9. This CDR3 contains 13 residues. In germline, CDR1 is SGHTA, CDR2 FQGNSA.

CDR3 in DNA: TGTGCCAGCATCAGGCAGGGGAGCTCCTACGAGCAGTACTTC. It is translated as CASIRQGSSYEQYF. V usage is TRBV28 and J usage is TRBJ2-7, with D tentatively TRBD1 (6 bases). The CDR3 has 14 residues. Trimming removed 7 bases at V and 0 bases at J, with 13 bases between. The germline V gene encodes CDR1 MDHEN and CDR2 SYDVKM.

V gene TRBV6-5 combines with J gene TRBJ1-2; D gene ambiguous. This CDR3 region has 16 residues. Germline V gene data show CDR1 as MNHEY and CDR2 as SVGAGI. V lost 0 bases and J lost 5, with 16 bases in between. The CDR3 reads CASSYSGGQEIYGYTF. CDR3 DNA: TGTGCCAGCAGTTACTCGGGAGGCCAAGAGATTTATGGCTACACCTTC.

V usage is TRBV6-6 and J usage is TRBJ1-2; no firm D call. CDR3 size: 11 residues. Germline loops: CDR1 MNHNY, CDR2 SVGAGI (reference sequence). V dropped 3 bases and J dropped 6 bases, with 5 bases sitting between them. The CDR3 protein is CASSYLDGYTF. In DNA, the CDR3 is TGTGCCAGCAGTTATCTCGATGGCTACACCTTC.

This clonotype was detected a few times. V and J are TRBV7-9 and TRBJ1-2; D remains ambiguous. Trimming cost V 1 base and J 1 base, with 10 bases left between them. The CDR3 sequence is 15 residues long. Germline lookup yields CDR1 SEHNR and CDR2 FQNEAQ (reference sequence). The CDR3 spells CASSLGTASNYGYTF. The CDR3 region has the DNA TGTGCCAGCAGCTTAGGCACAGCAAGTAACTATGGCTACACCTTC.

This clonotype has more than one count but fewer than ten. The chain carries TRBV5-1 and TRBJ2-7, with 10 bases lining up with TRBD1. The germline gives CDR1 SGHRS, CDR2 YFSETQ. The V gene end was trimmed by 0 bases and the J gene end by 7 bases; junction bases not matched to a gene: 7. The CDR3 is 15 residues long. The CDR3 nucleotides are TGCGCCAGCAGCTTGGCGGACAGGGGGGATTTGGAGCAGTACTTC. Encoded protein: CASSLADRGDLEQYF.

The chain joins TRBV12-3 or TRBV12-4 to TRBJ2-1; D is uncertain. This CDR3 is 12 amino acids long. V was shortened by 2 bases and J by 9 bases, with 8 bases between the two germline ends. The CDR3 region has the DNA TGTGCCAGCAGTTTAAGACGGTCTGAGCAGTTCTTC. Protein sequence: CASSLRRSEQFF.

The J gene is TRBJ2-2, the V gene TRBV2, with D possibly TRBD2 on 7 matching bases. Trimming pared 5 bases from V and 7 bases from J, leaving 14 bases between. Germline CDR1 is SNHLY and CDR2 is FYNNEI. The CDR3 has 14 amino acids. Here the CDR3 DNA reads TGTGCCAGCAGTAGGGGGGGCCGTGACGGGGAGCTGTTTTTT. It yields the protein CASSRGGRDGELFF.

This clonotype was observed a handful of times. This chain connects TRBV6-6 to TRBJ2-5; TRBD1 might be the D (6 bases). The CDR3 extends over 16 amino acids. The V and J ends lost 0 bases and 1 base respectively, with 12 bases between them. CDR1 is MNHNY and CDR2 is SVGAGI in the germline V gene (reference sequence). The CDR3 DNA follows: TGTGCCAGCAGTTACTCGATGGCCAGGGGCCAAGAGACCCAGTACTTC. Residues: CASSYSMARGQETQYF.

CDR3 in amino acids: CSASTPRQGSYNEQFF. The DNA of the CDR3 is TGCAGTGCTTCCACCCCCCGACAGGGCTCCTACAATGAGCAGTTCTTC. This rearrangement joins TRBV20-1 to TRBJ2-1; 7 bases are shared with TRBD1. Germline V gene sequence: CDR1 DFQATT, CDR2 SNEGSKA (reference sequence). With V trimmed by 5 bases and J by 0 bases, 10 bases remained unmatched. The CDR3 loop spans 16 amino acids.

This clonotype turned up a few times. The chain employs TRBV7-9 and TRBJ2-7, with unresolved D. Trimming removed 1 base from V and 5 bases from J, with 12 bases in between. The CDR3 extends over 14 amino acids. The germline gives CDR1 SEHNR, CDR2 FQNEAQ (reference sequence). CDR3 sequence: CASSLGLGIDEQYF. In DNA, the CDR3 is TGTGCCAGCAGCTTAGGGTTGGGTATTGACGAGCAGTACTTC.